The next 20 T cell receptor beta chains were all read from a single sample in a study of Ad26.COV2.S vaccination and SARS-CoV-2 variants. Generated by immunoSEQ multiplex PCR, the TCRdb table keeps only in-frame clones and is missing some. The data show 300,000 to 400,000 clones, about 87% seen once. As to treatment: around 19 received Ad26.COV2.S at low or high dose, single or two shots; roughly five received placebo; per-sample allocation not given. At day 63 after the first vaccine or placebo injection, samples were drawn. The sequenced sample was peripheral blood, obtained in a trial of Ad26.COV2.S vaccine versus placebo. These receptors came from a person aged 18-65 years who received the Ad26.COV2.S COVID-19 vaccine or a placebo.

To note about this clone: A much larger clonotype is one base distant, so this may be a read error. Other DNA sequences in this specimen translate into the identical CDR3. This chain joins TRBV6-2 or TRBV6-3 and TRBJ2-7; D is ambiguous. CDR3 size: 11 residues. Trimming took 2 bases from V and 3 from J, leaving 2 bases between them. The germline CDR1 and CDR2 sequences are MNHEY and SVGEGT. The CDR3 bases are TGTGCCAGCAGTTACCGCTACGAGCAGTACTTC. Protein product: CASSYRYEQYF.

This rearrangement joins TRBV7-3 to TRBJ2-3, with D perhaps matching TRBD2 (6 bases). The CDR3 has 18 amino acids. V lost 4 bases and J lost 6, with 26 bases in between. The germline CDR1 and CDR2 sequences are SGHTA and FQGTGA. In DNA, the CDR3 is TGTGCCAGCAGCTCCTCCCAAGCCAGACTAGTTTCGGCGGATACGCAGTATTTT. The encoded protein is CASSSSQARLVSADTQYF.

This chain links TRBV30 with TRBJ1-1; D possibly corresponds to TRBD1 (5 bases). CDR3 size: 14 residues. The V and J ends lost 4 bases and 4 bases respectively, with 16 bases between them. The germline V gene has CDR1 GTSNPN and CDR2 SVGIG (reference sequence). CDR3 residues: CAWTQGPGGTEAFF. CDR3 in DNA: TGTGCCTGGACGCAGGGACCCGGGGGCACTGAAGCTTTCTTT. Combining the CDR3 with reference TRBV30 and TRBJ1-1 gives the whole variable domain SQTIHQWPATLVQPVGSPLSLECTVEGTSNPNLYWYRQAAGRGLQLLFYSVGIGQISSEVPQNLSASRPQDRQFILSSKKLLLSDSGFYLCAWTQGPGGTEAFFGQGTRLTVV.

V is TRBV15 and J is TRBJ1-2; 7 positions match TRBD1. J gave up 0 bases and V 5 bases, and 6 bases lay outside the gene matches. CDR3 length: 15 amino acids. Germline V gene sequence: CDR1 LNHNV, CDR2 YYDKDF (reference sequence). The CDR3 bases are TGTGCCACCAGCCGTAGGGACAGTGCTAACTATGGCTACACCTTC. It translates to CATSRRDSANYGYTF.

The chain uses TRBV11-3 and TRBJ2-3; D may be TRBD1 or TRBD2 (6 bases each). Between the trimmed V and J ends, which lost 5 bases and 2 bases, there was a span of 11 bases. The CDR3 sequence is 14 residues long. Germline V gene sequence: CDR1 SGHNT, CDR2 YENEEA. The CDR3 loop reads CASSAGHLTDTQYF. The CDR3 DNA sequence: TGTGCCAGCAGCGCGGGACACCTCACAGATACGCAGTATTTT.

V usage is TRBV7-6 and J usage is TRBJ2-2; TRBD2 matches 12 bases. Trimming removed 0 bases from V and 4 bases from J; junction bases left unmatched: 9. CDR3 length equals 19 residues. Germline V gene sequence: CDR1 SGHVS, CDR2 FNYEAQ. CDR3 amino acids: CASSLALTSGSMGTGELFF. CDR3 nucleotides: TGTGCCAGCAGCTTAGCGTTGACTAGCGGGAGTATGGGCACCGGGGAGCTGTTTTTT. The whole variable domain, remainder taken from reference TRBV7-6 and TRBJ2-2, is GAGVSQSPRYKVTKRGQDVALRCDPISGHVSLYWYRQALGQGPEFLTYFNYEAQQDKSGLPNDRFSAERPEGSISTLTIQRTEQRDSAMYRCASSLALTSGSMGTGELFFGEGSRLTVL.

CDR3 nucleotide sequence: TGTGCCAGCAGTAAGACAGGGAACTATGGCTACACCTTC. Its translation is CASSKTGNYGYTF. V usage is TRBV6-5 and J usage is TRBJ1-2; 7 nucleotides agree with TRBD1. Germline CDR1 reads MNHEY; CDR2 reads SVGAGI. The CDR3 spans 13 residues. With 5 bases clipped from V and 2 bases from J, the junction kept 2 bases outside the gene matches.

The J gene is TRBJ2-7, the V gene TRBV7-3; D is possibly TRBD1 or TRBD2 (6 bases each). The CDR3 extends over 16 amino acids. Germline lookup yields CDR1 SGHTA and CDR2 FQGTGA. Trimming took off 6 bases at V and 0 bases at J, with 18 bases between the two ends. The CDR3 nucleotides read TGTGCCAGCAGTCCAGGGGACTCGTGGGGCTCCTACGAGCAGTACTTC. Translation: CASSPGDSWGSYEQYF.

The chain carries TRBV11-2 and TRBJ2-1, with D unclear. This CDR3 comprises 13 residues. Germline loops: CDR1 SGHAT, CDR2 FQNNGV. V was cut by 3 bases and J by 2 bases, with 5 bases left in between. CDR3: CASSLRPYNEQFF. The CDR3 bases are TGTGCCAGCAGCTTGAGACCCTACAATGAGCAGTTCTTC.

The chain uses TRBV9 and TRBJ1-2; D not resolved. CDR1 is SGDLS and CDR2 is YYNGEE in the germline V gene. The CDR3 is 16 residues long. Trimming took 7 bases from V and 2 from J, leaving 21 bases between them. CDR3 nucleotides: TGTGCCAGCGCAGCTACAATGAGCGGGTCAAACTATGGCTACACCTTC. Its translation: CASAATMSGSNYGYTF.

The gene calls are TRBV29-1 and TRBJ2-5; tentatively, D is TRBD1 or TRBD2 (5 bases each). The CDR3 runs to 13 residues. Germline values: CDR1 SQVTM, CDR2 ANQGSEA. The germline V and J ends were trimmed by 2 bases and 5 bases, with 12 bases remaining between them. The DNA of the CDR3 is TGCAGCGTTGAAACCCGGGGACGGGAGACCCAGTACTTC. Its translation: CSVETRGRETQYF.

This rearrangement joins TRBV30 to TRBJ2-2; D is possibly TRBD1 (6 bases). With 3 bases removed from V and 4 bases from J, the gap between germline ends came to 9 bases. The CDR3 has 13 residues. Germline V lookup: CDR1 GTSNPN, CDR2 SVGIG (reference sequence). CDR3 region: CAWRTGFTGELFF. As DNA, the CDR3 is TGTGCCTGGAGGACAGGATTCACCGGGGAGCTGTTTTTT.

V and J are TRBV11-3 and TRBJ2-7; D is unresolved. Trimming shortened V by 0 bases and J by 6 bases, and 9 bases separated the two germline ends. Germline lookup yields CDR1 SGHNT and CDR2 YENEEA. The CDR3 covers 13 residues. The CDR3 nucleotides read TGTGCCAGCAGCTTAGACCCCTGGGGCGAGCAGTACTTC. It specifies CASSLDPWGEQYF.

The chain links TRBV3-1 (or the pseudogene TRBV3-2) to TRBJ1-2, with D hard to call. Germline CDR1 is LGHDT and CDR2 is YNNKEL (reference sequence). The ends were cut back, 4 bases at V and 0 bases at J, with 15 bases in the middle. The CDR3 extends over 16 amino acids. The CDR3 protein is CASSRAIEHANYGYTF. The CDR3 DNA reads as TGTGCCAGCAGCCGCGCTATTGAACATGCTAACTATGGCTACACCTTC.

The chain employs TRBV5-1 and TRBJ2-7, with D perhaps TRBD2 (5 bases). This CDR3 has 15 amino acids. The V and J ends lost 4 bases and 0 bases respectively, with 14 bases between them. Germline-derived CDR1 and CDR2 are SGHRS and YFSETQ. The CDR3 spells CASSRTAVDSYEQYF. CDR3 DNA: TGCGCCAGCAGCCGAACAGCGGTAGACTCCTACGAGCAGTACTTC.

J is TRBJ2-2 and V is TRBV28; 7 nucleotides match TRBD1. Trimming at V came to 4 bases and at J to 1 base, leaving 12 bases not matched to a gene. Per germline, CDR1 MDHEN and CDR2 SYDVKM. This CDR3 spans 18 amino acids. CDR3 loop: CASSYQPTRGWNTGELFF. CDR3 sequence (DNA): TGTGCCAGCAGTTACCAACCGACCAGGGGGTGGAACACCGGGGAGCTGTTTTTT.

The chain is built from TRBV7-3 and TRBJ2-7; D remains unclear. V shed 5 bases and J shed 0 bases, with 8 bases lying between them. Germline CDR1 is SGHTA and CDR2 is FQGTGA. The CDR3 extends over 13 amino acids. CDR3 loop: CASSDTPSYEQYF. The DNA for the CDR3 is TGTGCCAGCAGCGACACTCCCTCCTACGAGCAGTACTTC.

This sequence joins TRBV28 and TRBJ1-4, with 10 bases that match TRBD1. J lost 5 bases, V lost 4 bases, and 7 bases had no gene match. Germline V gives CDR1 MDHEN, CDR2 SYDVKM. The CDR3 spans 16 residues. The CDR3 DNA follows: TGTGCCAGCAGTTCGACAGGGGGCGGCATGAATGAAAAACTGTTTTTT. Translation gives CASSSTGGGMNEKLFF.

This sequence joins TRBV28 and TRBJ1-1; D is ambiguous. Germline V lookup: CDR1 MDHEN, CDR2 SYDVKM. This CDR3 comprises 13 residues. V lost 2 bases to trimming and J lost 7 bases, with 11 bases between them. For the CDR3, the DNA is TGTGCCAGCAGTTTAGAGTACGCCATTGAAGCTTTCTTT. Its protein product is CASSLEYAIEAFF.

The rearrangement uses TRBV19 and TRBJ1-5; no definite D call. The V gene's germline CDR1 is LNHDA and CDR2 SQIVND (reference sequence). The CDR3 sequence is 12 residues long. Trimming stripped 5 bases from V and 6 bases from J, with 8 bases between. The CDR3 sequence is CASSLRGQPQHF. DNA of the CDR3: TGTGCCAGTAGTTTGCGGGGTCAGCCCCAGCATTTT.